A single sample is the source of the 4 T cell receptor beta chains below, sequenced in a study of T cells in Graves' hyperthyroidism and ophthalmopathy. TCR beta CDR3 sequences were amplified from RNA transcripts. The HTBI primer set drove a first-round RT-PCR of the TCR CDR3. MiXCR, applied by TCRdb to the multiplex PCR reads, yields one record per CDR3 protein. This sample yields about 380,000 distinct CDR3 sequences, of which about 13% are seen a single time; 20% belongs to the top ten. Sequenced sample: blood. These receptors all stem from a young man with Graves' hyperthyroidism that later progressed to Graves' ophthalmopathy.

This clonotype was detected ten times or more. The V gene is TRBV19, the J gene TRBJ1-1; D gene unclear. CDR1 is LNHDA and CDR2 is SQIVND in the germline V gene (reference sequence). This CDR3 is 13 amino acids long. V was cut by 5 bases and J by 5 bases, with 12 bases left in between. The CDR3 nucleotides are TGTGCCAGTAGTGCCGAGGGAGGGACTGAAGCTTTCTTT. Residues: CASSAEGGTEAFF.

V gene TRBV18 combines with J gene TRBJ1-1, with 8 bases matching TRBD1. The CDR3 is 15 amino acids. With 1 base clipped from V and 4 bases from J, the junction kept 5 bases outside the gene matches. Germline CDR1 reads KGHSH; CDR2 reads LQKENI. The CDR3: CASSPLNRGATEAFF. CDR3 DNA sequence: TGTGCCAGCTCACCACTAAACAGGGGGGCCACTGAAGCTTTCTTT.

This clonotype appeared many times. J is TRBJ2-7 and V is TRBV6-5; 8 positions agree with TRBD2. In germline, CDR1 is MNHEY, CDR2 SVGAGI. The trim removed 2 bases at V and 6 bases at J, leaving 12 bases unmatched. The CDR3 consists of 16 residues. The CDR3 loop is CASSYPRPAGVSEQYF. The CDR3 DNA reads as TGTGCCAGCAGTTACCCACGCCCAGCGGGGGTGAGCGAGCAGTACTTC.

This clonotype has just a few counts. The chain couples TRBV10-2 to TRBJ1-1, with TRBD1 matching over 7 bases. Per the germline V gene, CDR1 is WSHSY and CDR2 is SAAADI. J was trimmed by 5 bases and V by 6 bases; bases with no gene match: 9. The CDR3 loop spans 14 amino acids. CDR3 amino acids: CASRIAGGRTEAFF. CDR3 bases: TGCGCCAGCAGAATTGCAGGGGGAAGAACTGAAGCTTTCTTT.